Sequencing of this T cell receptor (beta chain) was carried out in a study of CD8+CD57+ T cells in acquired aplastic anemia. Across the study: Yields of DNA that came from sorted CD4+ and CD8+ cells averaged approximately 3.2 ug.

CDR1 MNHNS and CDR2 SASEGT come from the germline V gene. V gave up 7 bases and J gave up 8 bases, with 20 bases separating them. This CDR3 is 14 amino acids long. The use of genomic DNA as template underpinned the TCR beta VDJ and CDR3 profiling. TCRdb re-called the reads through MiXCR, storing one row per CDR3 protein. This table has hundreds of thousands of distinct CDR3 sequences, around 30% appearing once. Broader study findings: Patients shared 25 to 35 CD8+ CDR3 sequences with controls.

Of note for this clonotype: The target antigen is unknown.

All patients picked for sequencing had shown, by flow cytometry, an expansion of CD8+CD57+ cells. The source material was sorted CD4+, CD8+, or CD8+CD57+ T cells (not recorded which) from PBMCs. V usage is TRBV6-1 and J usage is TRBJ1-2; TRBD1 is a possible D gene (5 bases). This TCR came from a human donor with aplastic anemia. CDR3 protein: CASIRGTGAEGYTF. CDR3 bases: TGTGCCAGCATTCGGGGCACTGGAGCGGAGGGCTACACCTTC.